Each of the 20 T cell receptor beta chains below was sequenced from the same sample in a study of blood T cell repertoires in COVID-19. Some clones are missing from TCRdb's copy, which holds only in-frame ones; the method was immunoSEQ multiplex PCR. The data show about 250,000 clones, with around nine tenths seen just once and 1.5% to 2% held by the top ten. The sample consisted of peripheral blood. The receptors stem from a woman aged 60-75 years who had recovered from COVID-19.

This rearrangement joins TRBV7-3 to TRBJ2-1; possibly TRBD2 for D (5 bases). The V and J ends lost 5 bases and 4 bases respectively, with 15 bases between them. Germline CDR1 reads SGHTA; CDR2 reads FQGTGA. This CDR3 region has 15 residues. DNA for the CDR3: TGTGCCAGCAGCCCGCGGGCGGGCGCATACAATGAGCAGTTCTTC. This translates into CASSPRAGAYNEQFF. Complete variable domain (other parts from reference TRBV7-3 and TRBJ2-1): GAGVSQTPSNKVTEKGKYVELRCDPISGHTALYWYRQSLGQGPEFLIYFQGTGAADDSGLPNDRFFAVRPEGSVSTLKIQRTERGDSAVYLCASSPRAGAYNEQFFGPGTRLTVL.

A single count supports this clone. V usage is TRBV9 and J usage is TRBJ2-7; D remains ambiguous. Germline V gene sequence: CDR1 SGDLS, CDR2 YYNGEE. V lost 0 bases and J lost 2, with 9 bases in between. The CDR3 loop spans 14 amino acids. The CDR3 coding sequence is TGTGCCAGCAGCGTAGTTGCGGATCCCTACGAGCAGTACTTC. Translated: CASSVVADPYEQYF. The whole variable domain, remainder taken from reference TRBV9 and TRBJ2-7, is DSGVTQTPKHLITATGQRVTLRCSPRSGDLSVYWYQQSLDQGLQFLIQYYNGEERAKGNILERFSAQQFPDLHSELNLSSLELGDSALYFCASSVVADPYEQYFGPGTRLTVT.

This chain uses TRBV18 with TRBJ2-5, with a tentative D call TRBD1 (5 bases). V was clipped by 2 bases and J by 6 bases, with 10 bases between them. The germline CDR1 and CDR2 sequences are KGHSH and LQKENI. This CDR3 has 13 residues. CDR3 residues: CASSPAGPKTQYF. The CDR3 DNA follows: TGTGCCAGCTCACCAGCAGGGCCTAAGACCCAGTACTTC.

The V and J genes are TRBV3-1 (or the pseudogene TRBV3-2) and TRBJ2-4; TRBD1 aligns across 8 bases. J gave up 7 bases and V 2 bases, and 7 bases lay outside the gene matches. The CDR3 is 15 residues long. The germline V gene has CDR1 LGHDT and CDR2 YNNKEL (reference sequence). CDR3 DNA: TGTGCCAGCAGCCAACTGGACAGGGCATTTAACATTCAGTACTTC. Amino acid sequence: CASSQLDRAFNIQYF.

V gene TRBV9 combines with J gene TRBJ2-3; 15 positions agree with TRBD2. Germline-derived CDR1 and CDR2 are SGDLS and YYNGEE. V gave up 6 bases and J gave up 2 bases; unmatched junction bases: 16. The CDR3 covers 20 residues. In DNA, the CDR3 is TGTGCCAGCACGGAGATTGGACTAGCGGGGGGGCGGAGTGACACAGATACGCAGTATTTT. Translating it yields CASTEIGLAGGRSDTDTQYF.

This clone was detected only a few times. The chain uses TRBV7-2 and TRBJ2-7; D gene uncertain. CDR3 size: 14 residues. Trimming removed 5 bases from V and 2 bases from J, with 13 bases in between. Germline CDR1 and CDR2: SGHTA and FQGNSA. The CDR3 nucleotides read TGTGCCAGCAGCGCCTTTGAGTCCCCCTACGAGCAGTACTTC. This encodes CASSAFESPYEQYF. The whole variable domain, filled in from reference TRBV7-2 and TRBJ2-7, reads GAGVSQSPSNKVTEKGKDVELRCDPISGHTALYWYRQSLGQGLEFLIYFQGNSAPDKSGLPSDRFSAERTGGSVSTLTIQRTQQEDSAVYLCASSAFESPYEQYFGPGTRLTVT.

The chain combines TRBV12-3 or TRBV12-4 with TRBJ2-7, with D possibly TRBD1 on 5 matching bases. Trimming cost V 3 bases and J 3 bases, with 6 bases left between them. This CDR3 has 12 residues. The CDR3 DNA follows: TGTGCCAGCAGTTTGGACATCTACGAGCAGTACTTC. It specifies CASSLDIYEQYF.

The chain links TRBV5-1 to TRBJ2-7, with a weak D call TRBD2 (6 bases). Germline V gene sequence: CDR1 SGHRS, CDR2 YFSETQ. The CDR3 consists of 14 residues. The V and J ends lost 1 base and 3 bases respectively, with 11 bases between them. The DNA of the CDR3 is TGCGCCAGCAGCTTGAGCGGGCCGGGCTACGAGCAGTACTTC. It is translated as CASSLSGPGYEQYF.

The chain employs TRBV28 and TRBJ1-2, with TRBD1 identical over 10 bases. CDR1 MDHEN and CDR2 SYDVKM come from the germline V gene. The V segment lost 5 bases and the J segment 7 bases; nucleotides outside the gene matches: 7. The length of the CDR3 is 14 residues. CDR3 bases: TGTGCCAGCAGTGTGGACAGGGGGGATCTTGGCTACACCTTC. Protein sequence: CASSVDRGDLGYTF.

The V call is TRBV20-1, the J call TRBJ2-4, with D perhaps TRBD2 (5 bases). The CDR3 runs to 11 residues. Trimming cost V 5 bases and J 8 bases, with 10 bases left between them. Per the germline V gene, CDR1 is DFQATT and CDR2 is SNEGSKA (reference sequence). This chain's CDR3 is CSAPGGDIQYF. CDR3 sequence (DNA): TGCAGTGCTCCCGGAGGAGACATTCAGTACTTC.

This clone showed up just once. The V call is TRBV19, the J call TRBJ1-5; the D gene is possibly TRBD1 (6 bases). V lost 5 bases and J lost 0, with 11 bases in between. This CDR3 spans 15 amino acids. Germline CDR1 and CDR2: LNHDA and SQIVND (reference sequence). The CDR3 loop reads CASSQGTSSNQPQHF. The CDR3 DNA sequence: TGTGCCAGTAGTCAGGGGACGTCTAGCAATCAGCCCCAGCATTTT.

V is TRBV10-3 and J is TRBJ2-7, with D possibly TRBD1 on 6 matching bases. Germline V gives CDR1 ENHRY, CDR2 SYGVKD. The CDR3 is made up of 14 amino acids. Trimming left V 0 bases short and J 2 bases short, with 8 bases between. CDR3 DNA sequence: TGTGCCATCAGTGAGTCGGACAGAACCTACGAGCAGTACTTC. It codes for CAISESDRTYEQYF.

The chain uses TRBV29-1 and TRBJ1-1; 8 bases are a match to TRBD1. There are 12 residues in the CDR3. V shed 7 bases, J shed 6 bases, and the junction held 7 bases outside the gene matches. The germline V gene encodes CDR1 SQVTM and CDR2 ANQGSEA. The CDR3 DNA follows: TGCAGCGCCTTTCGGACAGGGTCTGAAGCTTTCTTT. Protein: CSAFRTGSEAFF.

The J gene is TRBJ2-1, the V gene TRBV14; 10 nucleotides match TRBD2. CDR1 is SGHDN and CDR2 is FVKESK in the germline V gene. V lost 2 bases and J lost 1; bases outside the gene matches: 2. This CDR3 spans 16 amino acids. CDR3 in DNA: TGTGCCAGCAGCCAAATTAGCGGGGGGTCCTACAATGAGCAGTTCTTC. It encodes CASSQISGGSYNEQFF.

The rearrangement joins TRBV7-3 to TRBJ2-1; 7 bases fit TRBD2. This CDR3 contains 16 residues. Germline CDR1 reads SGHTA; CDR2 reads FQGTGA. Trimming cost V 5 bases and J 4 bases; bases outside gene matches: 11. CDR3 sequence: CASSRSPSGPYNEQFF. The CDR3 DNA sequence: TGTGCCAGCAGCCGTTCACCTAGCGGACCTTACAATGAGCAGTTCTTC. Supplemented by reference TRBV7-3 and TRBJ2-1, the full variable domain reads GAGVSQTPSNKVTEKGKYVELRCDPISGHTALYWYRQSLGQGPEFLIYFQGTGAADDSGLPNDRFFAVRPEGSVSTLKIQRTERGDSAVYLCASSRSPSGPYNEQFFGPGTRLTVL.

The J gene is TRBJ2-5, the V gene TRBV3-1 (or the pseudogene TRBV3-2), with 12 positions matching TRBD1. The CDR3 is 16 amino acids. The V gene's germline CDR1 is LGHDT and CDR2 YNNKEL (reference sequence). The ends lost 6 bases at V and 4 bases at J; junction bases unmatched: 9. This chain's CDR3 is CASSRTGTGGGETQYF. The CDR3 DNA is TGTGCCAGCAGTCGGACCGGGACAGGGGGCGGAGAGACCCAGTACTTC.

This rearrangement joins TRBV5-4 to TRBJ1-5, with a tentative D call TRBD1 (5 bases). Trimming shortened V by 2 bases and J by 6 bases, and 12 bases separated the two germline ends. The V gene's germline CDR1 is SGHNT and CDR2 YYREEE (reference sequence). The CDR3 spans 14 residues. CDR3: CASSLRGAGQPQHF. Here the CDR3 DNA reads TGTGCCAGCAGCTTAAGGGGCGCAGGTCAGCCCCAGCATTTT.

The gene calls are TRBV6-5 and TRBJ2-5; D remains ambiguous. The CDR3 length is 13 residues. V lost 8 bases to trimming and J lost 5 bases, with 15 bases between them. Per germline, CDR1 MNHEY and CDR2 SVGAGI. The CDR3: CASAEPPVETQYF. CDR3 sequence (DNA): TGTGCCAGCGCTGAGCCGCCGGTGGAGACCCAGTACTTC.

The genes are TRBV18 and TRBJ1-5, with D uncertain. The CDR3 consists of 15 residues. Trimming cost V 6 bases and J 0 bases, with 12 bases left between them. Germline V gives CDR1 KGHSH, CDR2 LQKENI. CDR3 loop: CASSRRENSNQPQHF. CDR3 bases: TGTGCCAGCTCCCGCCGGGAGAATAGCAATCAGCCCCAGCATTTT.

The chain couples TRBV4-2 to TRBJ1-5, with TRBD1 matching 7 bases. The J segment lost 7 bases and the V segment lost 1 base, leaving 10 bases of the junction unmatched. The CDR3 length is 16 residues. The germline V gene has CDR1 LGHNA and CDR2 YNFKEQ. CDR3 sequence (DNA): TGTGCCAGCAGCCAAGCCTTGACAGGGACGGGACAGCCCCAGCATTTT. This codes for CASSQALTGTGQPQHF.